This record covers a single T cell receptor beta chain. The antigen is undetermined. Libraries were prepared by immunoSEQ multiplex PCR; TCRdb keeps only in-frame clonotypes and omits some of them. The table has 95,000 to 100,000 clones, about 86% seen once. The entry originates in a study of OX40 agonist ivuxolimab in advanced cancers. Whole-study findings and limits: Researchers did not establish what antigens the expanded peripheral T cells target.

After removal of 8 bases from V and 6 bases from J, the junction contained 4 bases not matched to a gene. The CDR3 covers 13 residues. The germline CDR1 and CDR2 sequences are WSHSY and SAAADI. V and J are TRBV10-2 and TRBJ1-5; 10 nucleotides line up with TRBD1. This material consisted of CD4+ or CD8+ T cells sorted from blood, taken in a trial of the OX40 agonist ivuxolimab. This sequence originates from an adult with an advanced solid tumor such as melanoma, head and neck, liver or kidney cancer. The CDR3 is CASRDRGSQPQHF. The CDR3 DNA sequence: TGCGCCAGCCGGGACAGGGGAAGTCAGCCCCAGCATTTT.